This TCR beta chain derives from a study of T cells in Graves' hyperthyroidism and ophthalmopathy. Study-wide points: Through a model of 13 V-J features, ophthalmopathy was separated from stable hyperthyroidism.

The CDR3 has 17 amino acids. In germline, CDR1 is SGDLS, CDR2 YYNGEE. The V end was cut by 3 bases, the J end by 0 bases, with 18 bases between. TCR beta CDR3 regions were amplified from RNA transcripts. Researchers ran a first-round RT-PCR on the TCR CDR3 using the HTBI primer set. From the multiplex PCR reads, TCRdb called clonotypes with MiXCR, one entry per CDR3 protein. The repertoire includes 500,000 or so distinct CDR3 sequences, roughly 15% of them detected once, and 15% to 20% sits in the top ten. This clonotype was recorded many times. The antigen is not known. From roughly 10 ml of fresh peripheral blood, PBMCs were isolated.

Source material: blood. This receptor was obtained from a woman in her late teens or twenties with Graves' ophthalmopathy. The chain combines TRBV9 with TRBJ1-1; no firm D call. CDR3 sequence (DNA): TGTGCCAGCAGCGCCCGGGCCCTTAGGAACATGAACACTGAAGCTTTCTTT. This sequence encodes CASSARALRNMNTEAFF.